Reported below is one TCR beta chain. This entry comes from a study of blood T cell repertoires in COVID-19. The overall study: Whether acute or convalescent, the COVID-19 samples came from the United States, Italy and Spain. T cells, B-cell-depleted T cells, or PBMCs provided the cDNA or gDNA that served as material.

V was cut by 4 bases and J by 1 base, with 8 bases left in between. CDR3 length: 13 amino acids. CDR1 is SGDLS and CDR2 is YYNGEE in the germline V gene. Authors' processing steps: The authors estimated nucleated cell counts from reference gene primer amplification. Profiled with immunoSEQ multiplex PCR; TCRdb holds only in-frame clones, not every one. Clone size and the V and J calls come from that table; the DNA yielded D and trimming. The repertoire holds some 110,000 clones, approximately 89% seen once, with 2.5% to 3.5% in the top ten. During active infection, Seattle patients enrolled and were then monitored through disease.

The TCR was taken from a woman aged 80 or older with COVID-19, enrolled during active disease. The sequencing input was peripheral blood. V is TRBV9 and J is TRBJ2-5; a possible D gene is TRBD1 (5 bases). The CDR3 here is CASSRQFQETQYF. CDR3 in DNA: TGTGCCAGCAGCAGACAGTTCCAAGAGACCCAGTACTTC.